A selection of T cell receptor beta chains follows, all from one sample in a study of early T cells in non-severe SARS-CoV-2 infection. Via MiXCR, TCRdb re-called the 5' RACE reads, giving one row per CDR3 protein. The sample carries approximately 81,000 distinct CDR3 sequences, 13% recorded once. Sample: whole blood. These TCRs come from an adult who was a healthcare worker with PCR-confirmed SARS-CoV-2 infection or an uninfected control (not recorded which). Each CDR3 is given with its conserved first and last residue. D genes are given only for firm matches. Only part of the rows carry a size: once, few, many, or a class if the clone is expanded.

many TRBJ1-5 NA TRBV20-1 TGCAGTGCTCAATCAGCTGTCCGGGCCGTCAATCAGCCCCAGCATTTT CSAQSAVRAVNQPQHF
NA TRBJ2-5 NA TRBV7-2 TGTGCCAGCAGCTTAGCGCGCGGCGGTACCCAAGAGACCCAGTACTTC CASSLARGGTQETQYF
NA TRBJ1-1 NA TRBV30 TGTGCCTGGACCACCGAGCAGGGGACTGAAGCTTTCTTT CAWTTEQGTEAFF
few TRBJ1-6 NA TRBV7-8 TGTGCCAGCAGCTTAGAGGGGACGGCATGGTCACCCCTCCACTTT CASSLEGTAWSPLHF
many TRBJ2-1 NA TRBV11-3 TGTGCCAGCAGCTCCTACTCTAGCACTGAGCAGTTCTTC CASSSYSSTEQFF
NA TRBJ1-6 NA TRBV20-1 TGCAGTGCCAGAACGGCGAGCTCCTATAATTCACCCCTCCACTTT CSARTASSYNSPLHF
NA TRBJ2-5 NA TRBV29-1 TGCAGCGTTGAATACAGTGGGGAGACCCAGTACTTC CSVEYSGETQYF
many TRBJ1-2 NA TRBV20-1 TGCAGTGCTAGAGTAATGTATGGCATCTATGGCTACACCTTC CSARVMYGIYGYTF
NA TRBJ1-6 NA TRBV28 TGTGCCAGCAGTTTAACAGGGATGGAATCACCCCTCCACTTT CASSLTGMESPLHF
few TRBJ1-5 NA TRBV6-5 TGTGCCAGCTCCTTGGGGAGATCTTCCAGCAGCAATCAGCCCCAGCATTTT CASSLGRSSSSNQPQHF
NA TRBJ2-7 NA TRBV29-1 TGCAGCGTTGAAGATCAGTGGGGGGACTACGAGCAGTACTTC CSVEDQWGDYEQYF
few TRBJ1-1 NA TRBV6-1 TGTGCCAGCAGTGCGGACAGCTTGAACACTGAAGCTTTCTTT CASSADSLNTEAFF
NA TRBJ2-1 TRBD2 TRBV4-1 TGCGCCAGCAGCCAAGGCGCGGGGGAGTACAATGAGCAGTTCTTC CASSQGAGEYNEQFF
many TRBJ2-1 TRBD2 TRBV20-1 TGCAGTGCTAGATCTCTAGCGGGATCCTACAATGAGCAGTTCTTC CSARSLAGSYNEQFF
many TRBJ1-1 NA TRBV25-1 TGTGCCAGCAGCCTGAGGATGGGGACTGAAGCTTTCTTT CASSLRMGTEAFF
NA TRBJ1-5 TRBD1 TRBV28 TGTGCCAGCAGCCGGGACAGGGGAGGCGGCTTTTCCCGGCAGCCCCAGCATTTT CASSRDRGGGFSRQPQHF
NA TRBJ2-7 TRBD2 TRBV6-1 TGTGCCAGCAGTGAAGCCCCGGGACTAGCTGAGCAGTACTTC CASSEAPGLAEQYF
NA TRBJ2-3 TRBD2 TRBV6-1 TGTGCCAGCTCCCCTCGACTAGCAGCCACAGATACGCAGTATTTT CASSPRLAATDTQYF
few TRBJ2-1 NA TRBV5-4 TGTGCCAGCAGCTGGGGGACCCCTAATGAGCAGTTCTTC CASSWGTPNEQFF
few TRBJ2-1 TRBD2 TRBV6-2/TRBV6-3 TGTGCCAGCGGCAAACTAGCGCCCTACTCCTACAATGAGCAGTTCTTC CASGKLAPYSYNEQFF
NA TRBJ2-7 NA TRBV28 TGTGCCAGCAGTTCCCTGGGGCAGCGCACATACGAGCAGTACTTC CASSSLGQRTYEQYF
few TRBJ2-2 NA TRBV29-1 TGCAGCGTTGGCGTTACCGGGGAGCTGTTTTTT CSVGVTGELFF
NA TRBJ1-1 TRBD1 TRBV12-3/TRBV12-4 TGTGCCAGCAGCCGCAGGGGGCCTGGAACTGAAGCTTTCTTT CASSRRGPGTEAFF
NA TRBJ2-7 NA TRBV30 TGTGCCTGGAGTTTGGACCGGAGTGGGTACGAGCAGTACTTC CAWSLDRSGYEQYF
NA TRBJ1-4 NA TRBV10-3 TGTGCCATCAGTGACCTAGATCAGGTAGATCTGTTTTTT CAISDLDQVDLFF
many TRBJ2-2 NA TRBV7-9 TGTGCCAGCAGCTTAGGAGGGCAGAACACCGGGGAGCTGTTTTTT CASSLGGQNTGELFF